The 23 T cell receptor beta chains in this list originate from one sample, sequenced in a study of T cells in Graves' hyperthyroidism and ophthalmopathy. TCR beta CDR3 sequences were amplified from RNA transcripts. Researchers ran a first-round RT-PCR on the TCR CDR3 using the HTBI primer set. TCRdb redid the calling of the multiplex PCR reads with MiXCR, one entry per CDR3 protein. The repertoire holds approximately 620,000 distinct CDR3 sequences, with about 14% as singletons. Specimen: blood. These TCRs come from a woman aged 30 to 39 with Graves' hyperthyroidism that later progressed to Graves' ophthalmopathy.

There are many counts of this clonotype. The chain couples TRBV7-9 to TRBJ1-1; unclear D gene. CDR3 length equals 12 residues. Germline values: CDR1 SEHNR, CDR2 FQNEAQ (reference sequence). V gave up 8 bases and J gave up 1 base, with 8 bases separating them. The DNA for the CDR3 is TGTGCCAGCCAGAGAGGGAACACTGAAGCTTTCTTT. This gives the protein CASQRGNTEAFF. The full variable domain, its missing parts supplied by reference TRBV7-9 and TRBJ1-1, is DTGVSQNPRHKITKRGQNVTFRCDPISEHNRLYWYRQTLGQGPEFLTYFQNEAQLEKSRLLSDRFSAERPKGSFSTLEIQRTEQGDSAMYLCASQRGNTEAFFGQGTRLTVV.

The rearrangement links TRBV7-9 to TRBJ2-7; TRBD2 agrees at 7 bases. The junction had 11 bases not matched to a gene; V was cut back by 4 bases and J by 5 bases. Germline CDR1 reads SEHNR; CDR2 reads FQNEAQ (reference sequence). This CDR3 contains 15 residues. DNA for the CDR3: TGTGCCAGCAGCTCCTATCGGGGAGGGGACCACGAGCAGTACTTC. Translated: CASSSYRGGDHEQYF.

This clonotype appeared many times. J is TRBJ2-7 and V is TRBV7-2, with D maybe TRBD1 (5 bases). The V gene's germline CDR1 is SGHTA and CDR2 FQGNSA. This CDR3 is built from 14 residues. Trimming left V 1 base short and J 3 bases short, with 10 bases between. The CDR3 sequence: CASSLGRVLYEQYF. For the CDR3, the DNA is TGTGCCAGCAGCTTAGGCAGGGTGCTCTACGAGCAGTACTTC.

Concerning this clonotype itself: This may be a read error, as it is one base from a much larger clone. The chain links TRBV27 to TRBJ1-1, with D unclear. The germline CDR1 and CDR2 sequences are MNHEY and SMNVEV (reference sequence). The CDR3 extends over 14 amino acids. The CDR3 coding sequence is TGTGCCAGCAGTTTAGGGATCAGCCGAACCGAAGCTCTCTTT. It specifies CASSLGISRTEALF.

This clonotype was counted only a few times. The chain has TRBV7-2 and TRBJ2-3; 11 bases align to TRBD2. CDR1 is SGHTA, CDR2 FQGNSA, per germline. The J segment lost 4 bases and the V segment lost 6 bases, leaving 9 bases of the junction unmatched. CDR3 length equals 16 residues. The CDR3 bases are TGTGCCAGCAGAAAAATAGCGGGAGGGCCATCAGATACGCAGTATTTT. Translating it yields CASRKIAGGPSDTQYF.

The sample holds many counts of this clonotype. This chain connects TRBV5-6 to TRBJ2-5, with a possible D match to TRBD1 (5 bases). V was clipped by 1 base and J by 2 bases, with 9 bases between them. Germline CDR1 and CDR2: SGHDT and YYEEEE. This CDR3 has 14 amino acids. CDR3 region: CASSLLAGQETQYF. The CDR3, as DNA: TGTGCCAGCAGCTTGTTGGCAGGGCAAGAGACCCAGTACTTC.

A few counts support this clonotype. The rearrangement links TRBV5-4 to TRBJ2-2; D is possibly TRBD2 (5 bases). Trimming stripped 1 base from V and 6 bases from J, with 16 bases between. The CDR3 length is 16 residues. The V gene's germline CDR1 is SGHNT and CDR2 YYREEE (reference sequence). CDR3 coding DNA: TGTGCCAGCAGCTTGAGACTACCCTTGGGTGCCGGGGAGCTGTTTTTT. Translated, it gives CASSLRLPLGAGELFF.

This clonotype was seen at least ten times. The rearrangement joins TRBV2 to TRBJ2-7, with D possibly being TRBD2 (6 bases). The CDR3 has 15 amino acids. The germline CDR1 and CDR2 sequences are SNHLY and FYNNEI. Trimming removed 2 bases at V and 0 bases at J, with 11 bases between. The CDR3 nucleotides are TGTGCCAGCAGTGAACTAGGAGGGAGCTCCTACGAGCAGTACTTC. Translated, it gives CASSELGGSSYEQYF.

This clonotype was seen repeatedly, ten times or more. V gene TRBV30 combines with J gene TRBJ1-5; no clear D. V gave up 1 base and J gave up 9 bases, with 13 bases separating them. The germline CDR1 and CDR2 sequences are GTSNPN and SVGIG (reference sequence). This CDR3 is built from 13 residues. The CDR3 DNA sequence: TGTGCCTGGAGTGGTTTGGCGTTAGGGCCCCAGCATTTT. It translates to CAWSGLALGPQHF. Combining the CDR3 with reference TRBV30 and TRBJ1-5 gives the whole variable domain SQTIHQWPATLVQPVGSPLSLECTVEGTSNPNLYWYRQAAGRGLQLLFYSVGIGQISSEVPQNLSASRPQDRQFILSSKKLLLSDSGFYLCAWSGLALGPQHFGDGTRLSIL.

A remark on this clonotype: An end of the junction does not agree with germline; a read error may underlie this. The rearrangement links TRBV5-1 to TRBJ2-6; weak D call: TRBD1 (6 bases). Germline CDR1 is SGHRS and CDR2 is YFSETQ. This CDR3 has 20 residues. Written as DNA, the CDR3 is TGCGCCAGCACCTTGGGTTCTCAGGGGTACATTGGATCTGGGGCCAACGTCCTGACTTTC. The encoded protein is CASTLGSQGYIGSGANVLTF.

This clonotype was seen at least ten times. V usage is TRBV28 and J usage is TRBJ2-3; D not certain. Trimming removed 1 base from V and 5 bases from J, with 10 bases in between. CDR1 and CDR2 from the germline V gene are MDHEN and SYDVKM. This CDR3 has 14 amino acids. The CDR3 sequence: CASSLFVLGDTQYF. The CDR3 nucleotides are TGTGCCAGCAGTTTATTTGTCCTCGGAGATACGCAGTATTTT.

This chain joins TRBV18 and TRBJ2-5; D assignment may be TRBD1 or TRBD2 (5 bases each). The V gene lost 3 bases and the J gene lost 1 base, with 12 bases spanning the gap. Germline CDR1 reads KGHSH; CDR2 reads LQKENI. The CDR3 covers 15 residues. This CDR3 is CASSPSGGAQETQYF. The CDR3 nucleotides read TGTGCCAGCTCACCCTCTGGGGGAGCCCAAGAGACCCAGTACTTC.

The rearrangement links TRBV20-1 to TRBJ2-7; 9 nucleotides match TRBD2. From germline, CDR1 is DFQATT and CDR2 SNEGSKA (reference sequence). V was clipped by 5 bases and J by 2 bases; unmatched bases: 4. This CDR3 has 13 amino acids. This CDR3 reads CSARLAEPYEQYF. The CDR3 DNA reads as TGCAGTGCTCGACTAGCGGAGCCCTACGAGCAGTACTTC.

This clonotype has a count of ten or more. The rearrangement joins TRBV11-2 to TRBJ2-5; TRBD1 is a possible D gene (5 bases). Germline-derived CDR1 and CDR2 are SGHAT and FQNNGV. V shed 3 bases and J shed 1 base, with 9 bases lying between them. This CDR3 has 14 amino acids. The CDR3 loop is CASSLGQPQETQYF. CDR3 nucleotide sequence: TGTGCCAGCAGCTTGGGGCAGCCCCAAGAGACCCAGTACTTC. The whole variable domain, remainder taken from reference TRBV11-2 and TRBJ2-5, is EAGVAQSPRYKIIEKRQSVAFWCNPISGHATLYWYQQILGQGPKLLIQFQNNGVVDDSQLPKDRFSAERLKGVDSTLKIQPAKLEDSAVYLCASSLGQPQETQYFGPGTRLLVL.

Remarks on this clonotype: This sequence may be a read error, since a much larger clone differs from it by one base. This chain uses TRBV27 with TRBJ1-1; TRBD1 matches 7 bases. CDR1 is MNHEY and CDR2 is SMNVEV in the germline V gene (reference sequence). This CDR3 contains 17 residues. After removal of 7 bases from V and 2 bases from J, the junction contained 16 bases not matched to a gene. The CDR3 bases are TGTGCCAGCAACAAGAAGGTGACAGGGACCCTAAACACTGAAGCTTTCTTT. Translating gives CASNKKVTGTLNTEAFF.

This clonotype showed up many times. The V gene is TRBV27, the J gene TRBJ2-1; 9 bases are shared with TRBD2. Losses at the gene ends were 0 bases for V and 4 bases for J; bases not matched to a gene: 4. In germline, CDR1 is MNHEY, CDR2 SMNVEV (reference sequence). The CDR3 length is 16 residues. Written as DNA, the CDR3 is TGTGCCAGCAGTTTATCTAGCGGGAGTCGTTACAATGAGCAGTTCTTC. This encodes CASSLSSGSRYNEQFF.

CDR3 in amino acids: CATSDFTNRRETQYF. The CDR3, as DNA: TGTGCCACCAGTGACTTCACGAACCGACGAGAGACCCAGTACTTC. J is TRBJ2-5 and V is TRBV24-1; D remains ambiguous. V dropped 4 bases and J dropped 4 bases, with 15 bases sitting between them. The CDR3 runs 15 residues. Germline V gene sequence: CDR1 KGHDR, CDR2 SFDVKD.

This clonotype appeared a few times. The rearrangement joins TRBV7-3 to TRBJ1-2; 9 bases fit TRBD1. Germline CDR1 reads SGHTA; CDR2 reads FQGTGA. The CDR3 spans 17 residues. With 5 bases clipped from V and 2 bases from J, the junction kept 12 bases outside the gene matches. CDR3 nucleotides: TGTGCCAGCAGCCGCAATAGCCCCGGGACAGGGAACTATGGCTACACCTTC. It codes for CASSRNSPGTGNYGYTF. Drawing the rest from reference TRBV7-3 and TRBJ1-2, the complete variable domain is GAGVSQTPSNKVTEKGKYVELRCDPISGHTALYWYRQSLGQGPEFLIYFQGTGAADDSGLPNDRFFAVRPEGSVSTLKIQRTERGDSAVYLCASSRNSPGTGNYGYTFGSGTRLTVV.

This clonotype appeared many times. The rearrangement uses TRBV11-1 and TRBJ2-7, with TRBD2 identical over 7 bases. CDR3 length: 13 amino acids. With 5 bases clipped from V and 3 bases from J, the junction kept 4 bases outside the gene matches. Germline values: CDR1 SGHAT, CDR2 FQDESV (reference sequence). This CDR3 reads CASSQGTIYEQYF. As DNA, the CDR3 is TGTGCCAGCAGCCAAGGGACTATCTACGAGCAGTACTTC.

The chain uses TRBV12-3 or TRBV12-4 and TRBJ1-5, with a weak D call TRBD1 (5 bases). There are 15 residues in the CDR3. The ends were cut back, 3 bases at V and 4 bases at J, with 13 bases in the middle. The CDR3 nucleotides read TGTGCCAGCAGTTTGGCTGGGGACGGGAATCAGCCCCAGCATTTT. Translation gives CASSLAGDGNQPQHF.

This clonotype was observed a handful of times. J is TRBJ1-1 and V is TRBV19, with D maybe TRBD1 (5 bases). Trimming left V 4 bases short and J 5 bases short, with 14 bases between. Germline CDR1 LNHDA, CDR2 SQIVND (reference sequence). The CDR3 is made up of 14 amino acids. CDR3 nucleotides: TGTGCCAGTAGTACACAGGAGGAAAGTACTGAAGCTTTCTTT. Translating it yields CASSTQEESTEAFF.

This clonotype came up many times. This chain uses TRBV12-3 or TRBV12-4 with TRBJ2-1; tentatively, D is TRBD2 (6 bases). CDR3 length: 15 amino acids. Trimming removed 5 bases at V and 3 bases at J, with 14 bases between. The DNA for the CDR3 is TGTGCCAGCAGTCGAGCGGAGGGGATCTACAATGAGCAGTTCTTC. This encodes CASSRAEGIYNEQFF.

This clonotype has at least ten counts. The chain uses TRBV2 and TRBJ2-3; TRBD2 matches at 11 bases. The V segment lost 5 bases and the J segment 1 base; nucleotides outside the gene matches: 8. The CDR3 sequence is 17 residues long. Germline CDR1 and CDR2: SNHLY and FYNNEI. This CDR3 is CASSRELAGAGTDTQYF. The CDR3 nucleotides are TGTGCCAGCAGTCGCGAACTAGCGGGAGCGGGCACAGATACGCAGTATTTT.